This T cell receptor beta chain originates from a study of T cells in tuberculosis. As for the study in general: T cells were selected with CD1B tetramers loaded with glucose monomycolate. General observations from the study: Smaller alpha distances in active tuberculosis partly reflected shorter CDR3-alpha lengths. Smaller distances to GMM-specific TCRs suggested their expansion in active tuberculosis.

Clones were sequenced by immunoSEQ multiplex PCR, and TCRdb holds only the in-frame ones, with some missing. The profile covers some 31,000 clones, with around 88% appearing a single time and around 5.2% taken by the ten largest. Germline loops: CDR1 KGHSH, CDR2 LQKENI. J lost 8 bases, V lost 3 bases, and 5 bases had no gene match. The CDR3 loop spans 15 amino acids. Turning to this clone: Its specificity is unknown.

The time point denotes: new active TB diagnosis, blood taken before or within 7 days of starting treatment. Patients were newly diagnosed, HIV-seronegative, and aged 18 or older. This receptor was obtained from an adult with tuberculosis. The V and J genes are TRBV18 and TRBJ2-1, with TRBD2 identical over 12 bases. Sample: PBMCs, taken at tuberculosis diagnosis. The CDR3 protein is CASSPLAGGSDEQFF. For the CDR3, the DNA is TGTGCCAGCTCACCCCTAGCGGGAGGGTCCGATGAGCAGTTCTTC.